The 29 T cell receptor beta chains given below trace back to one sample, sequenced in a study of sequential checkpoint blockade in melanoma. The table came from immunoSEQ multiplex PCR; TCRdb's copy has only in-frame clones and leaves some out. The table lists 14,000 or so clones, 77% of them singletons. Treatment reported: randomized to nivolumab then ipilimumab (arm A) or the reverse (arm B). Sample: CD8+ T cells sorted from blood (inferred from file names), taken from a patient given nivolumab and ipilimumab in sequence. The receptor set was obtained from a human donor with melanoma.

This clone was seen only a few times. CDR3 protein: CASSDAGSGNTIYF. In nucleotides, the CDR3 is TGTGCCAGCAGCGACGCAGGATCTGGAAACACCATATATTTT. The chain employs TRBV9 and TRBJ1-3; D is ambiguous. Germline CDR1 and CDR2: SGDLS and YYNGEE. V shed 3 bases and J shed 1 base, with 8 bases lying between them. There are 14 residues in the CDR3. Full variable domain (outside the CDR3, taken from reference TRBV9 and TRBJ1-3): DSGVTQTPKHLITATGQRVTLRCSPRSGDLSVYWYQQSLDQGLQFLIQYYNGEERAKGNILERFSAQQFPDLHSELNLSSLELGDSALYFCASSDAGSGNTIYFGEGSWLTVV.

The rearrangement uses TRBV5-1 and TRBJ2-5; D unclear. Germline lookup yields CDR1 SGHRS and CDR2 YFSETQ. With 4 bases removed from V and 5 bases from J, the gap between germline ends came to 15 bases. This CDR3 has 14 residues. In nucleotides, the CDR3 is TGCGCCAGCAGCCCCGGGTCAGTTTCCGAGACCCAGTACTTC. Encoded protein: CASSPGSVSETQYF.

This clone turned up a few times. The chain carries TRBV6-6 and TRBJ1-3; D unresolved. The CDR3 consists of 14 residues. Looked up from germline, CDR1 is MNHNY and CDR2 is SVGAGI (reference sequence). The V end lost 5 bases, the J end lost 0 bases, and 8 bases lay between the germline ends. CDR3: CASSHTNSGNTIYF. The CDR3 nucleotides are TGTGCCAGCAGTCACACCAACTCTGGAAACACCATATATTTT.

The rearrangement joins TRBV29-1 to TRBJ2-7; 7 bases match TRBD2. Germline values: CDR1 SQVTM, CDR2 ANQGSEA. The V segment lost 5 bases and the J segment 0 bases; nucleotides outside the gene matches: 4. This CDR3 has 13 amino acids. This CDR3 is CSVTRGGSYEQYF. CDR3 sequence (DNA): TGCAGCGTTACTCGCGGGGGCTCCTACGAGCAGTACTTC.

The gene calls are TRBV9 and TRBJ2-7, with a weak D call TRBD2 (5 bases). The CDR3 is made up of 13 amino acids. V lost 3 bases to trimming and J lost 6 bases, with 13 bases between them. Per the germline V gene, CDR1 is SGDLS and CDR2 is YYNGEE. The CDR3 DNA follows: TGTGCCAGCAGCGCCACTAGTTCCCCCGAGCAGTACTTC. This gives the protein CASSATSSPEQYF.

The chain has TRBV27 and TRBJ1-6; 8 bases are a match to TRBD1. Per germline, CDR1 MNHEY and CDR2 SMNVEV (reference sequence). The CDR3 consists of 14 residues. V lost 6 bases, J lost 9 bases, and 7 bases stayed unmatched. The CDR3 DNA follows: TGTGCCAGCAGGACAGGGGAGTACTCTTCACCCCTCCACTTT. This sequence encodes CASRTGEYSSPLHF.

The V and J genes are TRBV29-1 and TRBJ1-5; D may be TRBD1 (6 bases). The CDR3 covers 18 residues. The germline V gene has CDR1 SQVTM and CDR2 ANQGSEA. V was shortened by 2 bases and J by 5 bases, with 25 bases between the two germline ends. CDR3 coding DNA: TGCAGCGTTGAATCCGGCGTCGGGGGGCAAGATCCGGATCAGCCCCAGCATTTT. This encodes CSVESGVGGQDPDQPQHF. Full variable domain (rest looked up from reference TRBV29-1 and TRBJ1-5): SAVISQKPSRDICQRGTSLTIQCQVDSQVTMMFWYRQQPGQSLTLIATANQGSEATYESGFVIDKFPISRPNLTFSTLTVSNMSPEDSSIYLCSVESGVGGQDPDQPQHFGDGTRLSIL.

The CDR3, as DNA: TGCGCCAGCAGCGAGGACTCAGACTACGAGCAGTACTTC. It is translated as CASSEDSDYEQYF. The chain links TRBV5-1 to TRBJ2-7; maybe TRBD2 (5 bases). V lost 4 bases to trimming and J lost 3 bases, with 11 bases between them. The V gene's germline CDR1 is SGHRS and CDR2 YFSETQ. This CDR3 comprises 13 residues.

The V gene is TRBV27, the J gene TRBJ2-7; TRBD1 might be the D (7 bases). The CDR3 loop spans 14 amino acids. Looked up from germline, CDR1 is MNHEY and CDR2 is SMNVEV (reference sequence). Trimming left V 8 bases short and J 7 bases short, with 21 bases between. CDR3 residues: CASCPRQGGVEQYF. Here the CDR3 DNA reads TGTGCCAGCTGCCCGAGACAGGGAGGCGTAGAGCAGTACTTC.

The chain combines TRBV13 with TRBJ1-2; D is uncertain. CDR1 and CDR2 from the germline V gene are PRHDT and FYEKMQ (reference sequence). V gave up 5 bases and J gave up 6 bases, with 10 bases separating them. The CDR3 consists of 12 residues. The CDR3 sequence: CASSAVKNGYTF. For the CDR3, the DNA is TGTGCCAGCAGCGCAGTCAAGAATGGCTACACCTTC.

J is TRBJ2-5 and V is TRBV25-1; D possibly corresponds to TRBD2 (6 bases). V was cut by 7 bases and J by 4 bases, with 13 bases left in between. The germline CDR1 and CDR2 sequences are MGHDK and SYGVNS. This CDR3 is 13 amino acids long. CDR3 sequence: CASTGTSRETQYF. The CDR3 DNA is TGTGCCAGCACTGGGACTTCCCGAGAGACCCAGTACTTC.

A single count supports this clone. This chain connects TRBV5-8 to TRBJ2-2; 11 bases align to TRBD1. The CDR3 has 17 amino acids. V lost 5 bases to trimming and J lost 2 bases; unmatched junction nucleotides: 8. CDR1 is SGHTS and CDR2 is YDEGEE in the germline V gene. The CDR3 DNA reads TGTGCCAGCAGTTCCCGGGACAGGGGGACAAACACCGGGGAGCTGTTTTTT. Its protein is CASSSRDRGTNTGELFF. The full variable domain, in which reference TRBV5-8 and TRBJ2-2 provide the parts outside the CDR3, is EAGVTQSPTHLIKTRGQQATLRCSPISGHTSVYWYQQALGLGLQFLLWYDEGEERNRGNFPPRFSGRQFPNYSSELNVNALELEDSALYLCASSSRDRGTNTGELFFGEGSRLTVL.

V is TRBV27 and J is TRBJ2-3, with 8 bases identical to TRBD2. The V and J ends lost 3 bases and 2 bases, in that order; junction bases with no gene match: 13. From germline, CDR1 is MNHEY and CDR2 SMNVEV (reference sequence). The CDR3 has 18 residues. The CDR3 bases are TGTGCCAGCAGTTTCTCCTTAATCGGCGGGGGGTACACAGATACGCAGTATTTT. This translates into CASSFSLIGGGYTDTQYF.

V is TRBV2 and J is TRBJ1-1; D unclear. The germline CDR1 and CDR2 sequences are SNHLY and FYNNEI. The CDR3 totals 14 residues. Deletions cut 1 base from V and 1 base from J, with 7 bases between. In DNA, the CDR3 is TGTGCCAGCAGTGAAGTTACTACGAACACTGAAGCTTTCTTT. Its protein product is CASSEVTTNTEAFF.

The J gene is TRBJ2-1, the V gene TRBV10-3; 11 positions agree with TRBD2. The V segment lost 11 bases and the J segment 5 bases; nucleotides outside the gene matches: 11. Germline V lookup: CDR1 ENHRY, CDR2 SYGVKD. The CDR3 is 15 residues long. This chain's CDR3 is CAVLAGASGDNEQFF. The CDR3 DNA reads as TGTGCCGTACTAGCGGGGGCCTCTGGGGACAATGAGCAGTTCTTC.

The chain has TRBV30 and TRBJ2-5; weak D call: TRBD2 (7 bases). Germline values: CDR1 GTSNPN, CDR2 SVGIG (reference sequence). This CDR3 has 15 residues. Trimming removed 0 bases at V and 4 bases at J, with 15 bases between. Here the CDR3 reads CAWSVSGGRGETQYF. CDR3 nucleotide sequence: TGTGCCTGGAGTGTTTCCGGGGGGCGTGGAGAGACCCAGTACTTC.

The V call is TRBV29-1, the J call TRBJ2-1; a weak D match, TRBD2 (7 bases). The CDR3 consists of 16 residues. The V and J ends lost 0 bases and 5 bases respectively, with 17 bases between them. Germline CDR1 and CDR2: SQVTM and ANQGSEA. CDR3 sequence: CSVEDLAGATHNEQFF. In nucleotides, the CDR3 is TGCAGCGTTGAAGATCTTGCGGGGGCCACACACAATGAGCAGTTCTTC.

The table lists this clone with a few counts. V and J are TRBV7-9 and TRBJ2-6; no firm D call. The germline CDR1 and CDR2 sequences are SEHNR and FQNEAQ (reference sequence). Deletions cut 6 bases from V and 0 bases from J, with 9 bases between. The CDR3 covers 15 residues. CDR3 sequence (DNA): TGTGCCAGCAGGTTACACAACTCTGGGGCCAACGTCCTGACTTTC. This codes for CASRLHNSGANVLTF.

The chain is built from TRBV29-1 and TRBJ1-1; D uncertain. This CDR3 is 13 amino acids long. Germline values: CDR1 SQVTM, CDR2 ANQGSEA. V was trimmed by 2 bases and J by 7 bases, leaving 14 bases between them. This CDR3 reads CSVEWVGANEAFF. CDR3 bases: TGCAGCGTTGAATGGGTTGGAGCGAATGAAGCTTTCTTT.

The rearrangement joins TRBV4-1 to TRBJ2-5, with a possible D match to TRBD2 (6 bases). The J call may be incorrect, as the DNA end agrees better with TRBJ2-7. The germline CDR1 and CDR2 sequences are MGHRA and YSYEKL. CDR3 length equals 15 residues. The chain's CDR3 is CASSQDWLAPYEQYF. The CDR3 DNA follows: TGCGCCAGCAGCCAAGATTGGCTAGCGCCCTACGAGCAGTACTTC.

The rearrangement joins TRBV19 to TRBJ2-1; 8 nucleotides agree with TRBD2. This CDR3 is 13 amino acids long. The V gene's germline CDR1 is LNHDA and CDR2 SQIVND (reference sequence). Trimming took 9 bases from V and 3 from J; bases not matched to a gene: 4. CDR3 sequence (DNA): TGTGCCAGCAATAGCGGGATCTACAATGAGCAGTTCTTC. The encoded protein is CASNSGIYNEQFF.

This clone was detected only a few times. The chain links TRBV14 to TRBJ1-2, with D perhaps matching TRBD1 (6 bases). V was shortened by 0 bases and J by 5 bases, with 16 bases between the two germline ends. Germline CDR1 is SGHDN and CDR2 is FVKESK. CDR3 length: 16 amino acids. The CDR3 loop is CASSQDRYRAWYGYTF. The DNA for the CDR3 is TGTGCCAGCAGCCAAGATCGGTACAGGGCCTGGTATGGCTACACCTTC. Variable domain in full (rest from reference TRBV14 and TRBJ1-2): EAGVTQFPSHSVIEKGQTVTLRCDPISGHDNLYWYRRVMGKEIKFLLHFVKESKQDESGMPNNRFLAERTGGTYSTLKVQPAELEDSGVYFCASSQDRYRAWYGYTFGSGTRLTVV.

The chain is built from TRBV7-8 and TRBJ1-5; D is ambiguous. There are 13 residues in the CDR3. Looked up from germline, CDR1 is SGHVS and CDR2 is FQNEAQ. The V end lost 5 bases, the J end lost 7 bases, and 12 bases lay between the germline ends. As DNA, the CDR3 is TGTGCCAGCAGCCCTAGCGCCGGGCAGCCCCAGCATTTT. It specifies CASSPSAGQPQHF.

The V and J genes are TRBV5-4 and TRBJ1-2, with TRBD1 identical over 9 bases. Per the germline V gene, CDR1 is SGHNT and CDR2 is YYREEE (reference sequence). This CDR3 is built from 14 residues. V dropped 1 base and J dropped 6; count of bases not matched to a gene: 4. The CDR3 DNA reads TGTGCCAGCAGCTTGCGGACAGGGGCCGATGGCTACACCTTC. Its protein product is CASSLRTGADGYTF.

This clone appeared a few times. The J gene is TRBJ2-7, the V gene TRBV7-2; TRBD2 is a possible D gene (6 bases). The CDR3 is 13 residues long. Germline V gene data show CDR1 as SGHTA and CDR2 as FQGNSA. V lost 8 bases and J 3 bases, leaving 14 bases between the germline ends. CDR3 amino acids: CASVGRGFYEQYF. As DNA, the CDR3 is TGTGCCAGCGTAGGGCGGGGTTTCTACGAGCAGTACTTC.

The V gene is TRBV5-1, the J gene TRBJ2-1; a possible D gene is TRBD2 (6 bases). The CDR3 has 11 amino acids. The ends were cut back, 4 bases at V and 15 bases at J, with 14 bases in the middle. Germline CDR1 reads SGHRS; CDR2 reads YFSETQ. The CDR3 sequence: CASSPGGEVFF. In DNA form, the CDR3 reads TGCGCCAGCAGCCCCGGGGGAGAGGTGTTCTTC.

This clone was counted a few times. This chain uses TRBV14 with TRBJ1-2; 7 bases are a match to TRBD1. Unmatched junction bases numbered 5, after V lost 4 bases and J lost 6 bases. Per germline, CDR1 SGHDN and CDR2 FVKESK. The CDR3 spans 13 residues. The CDR3 bases are TGTGCCAGCAGCCCGATCACAGGGGATGGCTACACCTTC. It encodes CASSPITGDGYTF.

J is TRBJ2-4 and V is TRBV15; 9 bases are a match to TRBD2. Germline CDR1 reads LNHNV; CDR2 reads YYDKDF (reference sequence). The CDR3 is 19 residues long. The ends lost 2 bases at V and 0 bases at J; junction bases unmatched: 11. CDR3 sequence reads: CATSRPELAGEIAKNIQYF. CDR3 DNA: TGTGCCACCAGCAGACCCGAATTAGCGGGGGAGATAGCCAAAAACATTCAGTACTTC.

The rearrangement uses TRBV6-6 and TRBJ2-7, with TRBD1 identical over 7 bases. Germline V gene sequence: CDR1 MNHNY, CDR2 SVGAGI (reference sequence). Losses at the gene ends were 6 bases for V and 7 bases for J; bases not matched to a gene: 9. This CDR3 region has 13 residues. The CDR3 region has the DNA TGTGCCAGCAGCCACCAGGGGGTGTGGGAGCAGTACTTC. This codes for CASSHQGVWEQYF.